A single sample is the source of the 10 T cell receptor beta chains below, sequenced in a study of blood T cell repertoires in COVID-19 (dated by TCRdb to 2019 to 2021). The library was made by the immunoSEQ multiplex PCR assay. The table comes from immuneACCESS by way of TCRdb, which keeps in-frame sequences with V and J called. Part of the clones is missing from these tables; in studies checked, under half for an unresolved V gene and the rest for unknown reasons. Counted in this sample were some 97,000 clones; approximately 80% of them appeared once. Around a third of the sample is taken by the ten largest. Material: peripheral blood. The receptor set was obtained from a man between 70 and 80 years old with active or convalescent COVID-19.

This clone was seen just once. The chain carries TRBV21-1 and TRBJ1-5; the DNA was not used to check the table's D call, TRBD1. TRBV21-1 is a pseudogene. There are 17 residues in the CDR3. CDR3 region: CASSLRHQQGNNQPQHF. In DNA, the CDR3 is TGTGCCAGCAGCCTTCGACATCAACAGGGAAACAATCAGCCCCAGCATTTT.

This sequence joins TRBV7-2 and TRBJ2-7; no reliable D call. The V gene lost 1 base and the J gene lost 2 bases, with 3 bases spanning the gap. The CDR3 is 12 amino acids. CDR1 and CDR2 from the germline V gene are SGHTA and FQGNSA. The CDR3 reads CASSLDTYEQYF. The CDR3 nucleotides are TGTGCCAGCAGCTTAGATACCTACGAGCAGTACTTC.

The chain employs TRBV7-2 and TRBJ1-6, with a weak D call TRBD1 (5 bases). Trimming stripped 2 bases from V and 5 bases from J, with 7 bases between. Germline V gene data show CDR1 as SGHTA and CDR2 as FQGNSA. This CDR3 is built from 14 residues. This chain's CDR3 is CASSLRQNNSPLHF. The CDR3, as DNA: TGTGCCAGCAGCTTACGACAGAATAATTCACCCCTCCACTTT.

The V and J genes are TRBV7-8 and TRBJ2-5, with 9 bases lining up with TRBD1. CDR1 and CDR2 from the germline V gene are SGHVS and FQNEAQ. The V and J ends lost 5 bases and 3 bases, in that order; junction bases with no gene match: 7. This CDR3 has 15 residues. The CDR3 is CASSPLGDREETQYF. CDR3 sequence (DNA): TGTGCCAGCAGCCCTCTAGGGGACAGGGAAGAGACCCAGTACTTC.

The count of this clone is one. The chain has TRBV28 and TRBJ2-2, with a possible D match to TRBD2 (5 bases). Germline CDR1 and CDR2: MDHEN and SYDVKM. The CDR3 is 14 amino acids. With 4 bases removed from V and 2 bases from J, the gap between germline ends came to 8 bases. The CDR3 bases are TGTGCCAGCAGTTACAGCGGCAACACCGGGGAGCTGTTTTTT. It codes for CASSYSGNTGELFF.

This clone was observed once. The chain is built from TRBV10-3 and TRBJ1-1; D may be TRBD1 (5 bases). CDR1 ENHRY and CDR2 SYGVKD come from the germline V gene. This CDR3 has 15 residues. V shed 4 bases and J shed 6 bases, with 18 bases lying between them. The CDR3 region has the DNA TGTGCCATCAGTGGGTCGCTGGGGGGATTCTCTGAAGCTTTCTTT. Its translation: CAISGSLGGFSEAFF.

The chain joins TRBV24-1 to TRBJ2-2; weak D call: TRBD2 (5 bases). The V gene lost 7 bases and the J gene lost 4 bases, with 12 bases spanning the gap. Germline V gives CDR1 KGHDR, CDR2 SFDVKD. The CDR3 is made up of 14 amino acids. The CDR3 region is CATSSIGVTGELFF. The CDR3 DNA reads as TGTGCCACCAGCTCAATCGGGGTCACCGGGGAGCTGTTTTTT.

The genes are TRBV5-4 and TRBJ2-2; D is unclear. This CDR3 has 15 amino acids. The V and J ends lost 1 base and 0 bases respectively, with 7 bases between them. CDR1 SGHNT and CDR2 YYREEE come from the germline V gene (reference sequence). The CDR3, as DNA: TGTGCCAGCAGCTTGCTGAGCTCGAACACCGGGGAGCTGTTTTTT. Amino acid sequence: CASSLLSSNTGELFF.

V and J are TRBV29-1 and TRBJ1-1; a weak D match, TRBD1 (5 bases). CDR1 and CDR2 (germline): SQVTM, ANQGSEA. The ends were cut back, 4 bases at V and 5 bases at J, with 14 bases in the middle. The CDR3 contains 13 residues. The CDR3 region has the DNA TGCAGCGTTGTGCGGGGCCGAGGTACTGAAGCTTTCTTT. It is translated as CSVVRGRGTEAFF.

In this sample, this clone turned up once. V is TRBV19 and J is TRBJ1-5; 8 bases are a match to TRBD1. V gave up 5 bases and J gave up 7 bases; unmatched junction bases: 13. The CDR3 extends over 16 amino acids. CDR1 is LNHDA and CDR2 is SQIVND in the germline V gene (reference sequence). The CDR3 loop reads CASSFNSGGAGQPQHF. The CDR3 nucleotides are TGTGCCAGTAGTTTCAACTCAGGGGGCGCAGGGCAGCCCCAGCATTTT.